Below, 10 T cell receptor beta chains from the same sample are listed, as sequenced in a study of CD8 T cells in ankylosing spondylitis. TCRdb redid the calling of the 5' RACE reads with MiXCR, one entry per CDR3 protein. The sample includes about 360,000 distinct CDR3 sequences, 20% to 25% of them seen just once. The sequenced material came from blood, either unsorted or a sorted T cell fraction (not recorded which). The receptor set was obtained from a male donor with ankylosing spondylitis or in good health (not recorded which).

This clonotype was recorded a few times. The rearrangement uses TRBV11-3 and TRBJ2-3; D perhaps matches TRBD2 (6 bases). V was shortened by 5 bases and J by 6 bases, with 15 bases between the two germline ends. The CDR3 runs 14 residues. CDR1 and CDR2 (germline): SGHNT, YENEEA. The CDR3 nucleotides read TGTGCCAGCAGCCCCCGGGACTTTTCGGATACGCAGTATTTT. This gives the protein CASSPRDFSDTQYF.

V and J are TRBV24-1 and TRBJ2-5, with TRBD2 matching over 10 bases. The germline V gene encodes CDR1 KGHDR and CDR2 SFDVKD. J was trimmed by 4 bases and V by 0 bases; bases with no gene match: 4. This CDR3 is 16 amino acids long. CDR3 in amino acids: CATSDLRAGGRETQYF. The CDR3 DNA sequence: TGTGCCACCAGTGATTTGCGAGCGGGGGGGAGAGAGACCCAGTACTTC.

V and J are TRBV20-1 and TRBJ2-1; 12 nucleotides line up with TRBD2. The junction had 5 bases not matched to a gene; V was cut back by 0 bases and J by 8 bases. This CDR3 has 15 amino acids. Germline V CDR1 and CDR2: DFQATT, SNEGSKA (reference sequence). In nucleotides, the CDR3 is TGCAGTGCTAGAGATCAGCTAGCGGGGGGGGATGAGCAGTTCTTC. It specifies CSARDQLAGGDEQFF.

The gene calls are TRBV28 and TRBJ2-7; D call uncertain. The V and J ends lost 5 bases and 5 bases respectively, with 10 bases between them. Germline loops: CDR1 MDHEN, CDR2 SYDVKM. The length of the CDR3 is 12 residues. The CDR3, as DNA: TGTGCCAGCAGTCCCGTGGGCGACGAGCAGTACTTC. Translation gives CASSPVGDEQYF.

A few counts support this clonotype. V gene TRBV12-3 or TRBV12-4 combines with J gene TRBJ2-5, with TRBD2 matching over 15 bases. V was clipped by 7 bases and J by 2 bases; unmatched bases: 2. The length of the CDR3 is 15 residues. The DNA for the CDR3 is TGTGCCAGCACCGGGACTAGCGGGGGGCAAGAGACCCAGTACTTC. Amino acids: CASTGTSGGQETQYF.

This clonotype was picked up many times. The V call is TRBV10-3, the J call TRBJ2-4; 7 nucleotides line up with TRBD1. Germline CDR1 reads ENHRY; CDR2 reads SYGVKD. With V trimmed by 3 bases and J by 6 bases, 5 bases remained unmatched. CDR3 length: 14 residues. The CDR3 sequence: CAISDRGNRNIQYF. The CDR3 DNA reads as TGTGCCATCAGTGACAGGGGGAACAGAAACATTCAGTACTTC.

This clonotype showed up just a few times. V usage is TRBV2 and J usage is TRBJ2-7, with 8 bases fitting TRBD2. This CDR3 is built from 15 residues. V shed 1 base and J 3 bases; nucleotides not matched to a gene: 5. Germline-derived CDR1 and CDR2 are SNHLY and FYNNEI. CDR3: CASSEDSGTSYEQYF. For the CDR3, the DNA is TGTGCCAGCAGTGAAGATTCCGGGACTAGCTACGAGCAGTACTTC.

CDR3 residues: CSARPPISSSYNEQFF. DNA of the CDR3: TGCAGTGCTAGGCCCCCTATCTCCAGCTCCTACAATGAGCAGTTCTTC. The J gene is TRBJ2-1, the V gene TRBV20-1; D uncertain. Trimming left V 3 bases short and J 0 bases short, with 15 bases between. The CDR3 totals 16 residues. Germline V CDR1 and CDR2: DFQATT, SNEGSKA (reference sequence).

This clonotype was seen a handful of times. The chain employs TRBV7-8 and TRBJ2-5; 8 bases are shared with TRBD2. Germline values: CDR1 SGHVS, CDR2 FQNEAQ. V gave up 4 bases and J gave up 4 bases; unmatched junction bases: 5. The CDR3 covers 14 residues. CDR3 nucleotide sequence: TGTGCCAGCAGCTCTTCGGCGGGGGGAGAGACCCAGTACTTC. Protein sequence: CASSSSAGGETQYF. Full variable domain (rest looked up from reference TRBV7-8 and TRBJ2-5): GAGVSQSPRYKVAKRGQDVALRCDPISGHVSLFWYQQALGQGPEFLTYFQNEAQLDKSGLPSDRFFAERPEGSVSTLKIQRTQQEDSAVYLCASSSSAGGETQYFGPGTRLLVL.

The chain is built from TRBV11-2 and TRBJ2-3; 8 bases map to TRBD1. V lost 8 bases to trimming and J lost 0 bases; unmatched junction nucleotides: 7. The length of the CDR3 is 15 residues. CDR1 is SGHAT, CDR2 FQNNGV, per germline. The chain's CDR3 is CASYYDRGSTDTQYF. CDR3 sequence (DNA): TGTGCCAGCTATTACGACAGGGGAAGCACAGATACGCAGTATTTT. The full variable domain, its missing parts supplied by reference TRBV11-2 and TRBJ2-3, is EAGVAQSPRYKIIEKRQSVAFWCNPISGHATLYWYQQILGQGPKLLIQFQNNGVVDDSQLPKDRFSAERLKGVDSTLKIQPAKLEDSAVYLCASYYDRGSTDTQYFGPGTRLTVL.